Sequencing of this T cell receptor beta chain was carried out in a study of blood T cells in healthy people across ages (dated by TCRdb to the mid-2010s). Background for the entire study: In model experiments, roughly one uniquely barcoded TCR beta cDNA molecule per two T cells was captured by template switching. Using deep sequencing normalized with unique cDNA molecular identifiers, the study measured how TCR beta repertoire diversity changes with age. Four age groups were formed from the donors: young (average about 15 years), middle-aged (more than 35), aged (roughly 56) and long-lived (roughly 88). Donors of different ages were randomly distributed across sequencing lanes to avoid experimental bias. For two donors (one aged 18 to 30 and one aged 80 or older), the study analyzed two additional independent replicas of 1 million unique cDNA reads from the same blood draw.

Libraries came from 5' RACE. The second PCR ran for roughly 7 to 12 cycles and used a J-beta primer mix along with a sample-barcoded 5' primer. A template-switch 5' adaptor carrying 12 random nucleotides introduced a unique molecular identifier onto each TCR beta cDNA molecule. Each sample yielded at least 2.5 million CDR3-containing paired-end reads. First-strand cDNA was synthesized from all RNA with the Mint cDNA synthesis kit, primed by a TRBC-specific oligonucleotide. After uracil-DNA glycosylase treatment, a first 18-cycle PCR used universal primers M1SS and BC2_uni_R on all cDNA. The study's own analysis went as follows. For normalization, 1 million high-quality reads were randomly selected from each sample, with every read carrying a distinct molecular identifier. Instead of being binned into consensus sequences, reads that shared molecular identifiers were thrown out. MiTCR, with a Q25 quality threshold and the strictest error-elimination algorithm, was used for CDR3 identification, clonotype clustering and error correction. Lower-bound total TCR beta diversity was estimated with a nonparametric unseen species model using Euler transformation. In-frame beta chains were kept once TCRdb had trimmed the public reads at Q25 with fastp and called clones with MiXCR. A single entry per CDR3 protein holds the most common genes and DNA from its merged rows. The authors' filters were not applied to this entry. The sample yields some 1,800,000 distinct CDR3 sequences; about 39% were counted once. The ten largest clonotypes hold 23% of the sample.

Study-wide findings and limitations: Estimates of total diversity based on one million sequenced T cells were regarded as lower bounds and as underestimates. Compared with the aged group, the long-lived group had more naive CD4+ T cells, fewer expanded clones and increased TCR diversity, suggesting age selection. The CMV infection status of donors was not known, potentially confounding age-related changes in expanded clonotypes. Observed TCR beta diversity per million T cells fell roughly linearly with age, and a significant reduction was already apparent by age approximately 41. Since profiling was done on bulk unsorted PBMCs, naive and antigen-experienced compartments could not be conclusively compared. The percentage of naive T cells measured by flow cytometry correlated strongly with observed TCR beta diversity.

Comments on this clonotype: What this receptor recognizes is not known. Base qualities are missing; no much larger clone stands one base away.

The donors were around 39 Caucasian individuals from Russia, aged 6 to 90 years, who were systemically healthy. Around 10 milliliters of peripheral blood were drawn from each donor into EDTA-treated Vacutainer tubes. Ficoll-Paque density-gradient centrifugation was used to isolate PBMCs, with at least 6.5 million per sample. Trizol reagent was used to extract total RNA from the PBMCs, yielding at least 6 micrograms per sample. The percentages of naive CD45RAhigh/CD27high T cells were determined by flow cytometry on a PBMC aliquot from every donor. Sample: blood. The clonotype comes from a human donor in good health.

This receptor has the CDR3 CASREKSSGESKQFF. The sequence in DNA is TGTGCCAGCAGGGAAAAGTCGTCGGGGGAATCTAAGCAGTTCTTC. The sequence is built from TRBV7-3 and TRBJ2-1; perhaps TRBD2 is the D gene, with 6 bases matching. Based on the germline V gene, the CDR1 and CDR2 sequences are SGHTA and FQGTGA. The CDR3 goes from the cysteine to the phenylalanine over 15 residues. The entry retains the CDR3 DNA only, 45 bases that are in frame from base 1. V gives up 6 bases and J gives up 11 bases, and the segment between their germline ends measures 23 bases.